The entry below gives a single T cell receptor beta chain sequence along with its context. The data stem from a study of blood T cell repertoires in COVID-19. Study overall: Italy, Spain and the United States were the sources of the convalescent and acute COVID-19 samples.

The CDR3 is made up of 15 amino acids. Germline V CDR1 and CDR2: SGHRS, YFSETQ. The V and J ends lost 4 bases and 1 base respectively, with 14 bases between them. This table comes from immunoSEQ multiplex PCR, and its TCRdb copy is limited to in-frame clones, with some not included. The sample contains approximately 200,000 clones, 65% to 85% of which appear only once. The genes are TRBV5-1 and TRBJ1-1; D is possibly TRBD1 (6 bases). The specimen sequenced was peripheral blood. The clonotype was recovered from a woman aged 25 to 39 who had recovered from COVID-19. Here the CDR3 reads CASSAYRAPNTEAFF. The DNA of the CDR3 is TGCGCCAGCAGCGCCTACAGGGCGCCGAACACTGAAGCTTTCTTT.